The 18 T cell receptor beta chains below all came from one sample that was sequenced in a study of monozygotic twins with inflammatory bowel disease. With the 5' RACE reads reprocessed, TCRdb shows one record per CDR3 protein and no DNA. This sample contains fewer than 550,000 distinct CDR3 sequences. Sequencing input: blood. The receptors derive from a human donor with ulcerative colitis or Crohn's disease, or a healthy co-twin of an affected twin (not recorded which).

V is TRBV19 and J is TRBJ1-1. The CDR3 contains 14 residues. The germline V gene encodes CDR1 LNHDA and CDR2 SQIVND (reference sequence). CDR3 region: CASRITSGDTEAFF.

The chain is built from TRBV5-6 and TRBJ2-1; TCRdb returns TRBD1, unconfirmable since there is no DNA. Germline V lookup: CDR1 SGHDT, CDR2 YYEEEE. This CDR3 spans 15 amino acids. CDR3 amino acids: CASSLAGTGGNEQFF.

The rearrangement joins TRBV30 to TRBJ2-7. The CDR3 contains 11 residues. Germline lookup yields CDR1 GTSNPN and CDR2 SVGIG (reference sequence). The CDR3 sequence: CAWRSVVYLYF. Together with reference TRBV30 and TRBJ2-7, the CDR3 gives the full variable domain: SQTIHQWPATLVQPVGSPLSLECTVEGTSNPNLYWYRQAAGRGLQLLFYSVGIGQISSEVPQNLSASRPQDRQFILSSKKLLLSDSGFYLCAWRSVVYLYFGPGTRLTVT.

The chain couples TRBV7-6 to TRBJ2-5. Germline CDR1 is SGHVS and CDR2 is FNYEAQ. The CDR3 consists of 15 residues. CDR3 sequence: CASTLRVGPQETQYF.

The chain combines TRBV5-6 with TRBJ2-1; with no DNA, the TCRdb D assignment of TRBD1 cannot be verified. This CDR3 is built from 12 residues. The V gene's germline CDR1 is SGHDT and CDR2 YYEEEE. CDR3: CASSLRGREQFF.

This rearrangement joins TRBV15 to TRBJ2-7. The CDR3 has 16 amino acids. The germline CDR1 and CDR2 sequences are LNHNV and YYDKDF (reference sequence). This CDR3 reads CATSRDTSTFGNEQYF.

This rearrangement joins TRBV19 to TRBJ2-1; TCRdb designates TRBD2, a call that cannot be tested without DNA. In germline, CDR1 is LNHDA, CDR2 SQIVND (reference sequence). This CDR3 region has 14 residues. The chain's CDR3 is CASRLSGSRNEQFF. The full variable domain, completed using reference TRBV19 and TRBJ2-1, is DGGITQSPKYLFRKEGQNVTLSCEQNLNHDAMYWYRQDPGQGLRLIYYSQIVNDFQKGDIAEGYSVSREKKESFPLTVTSAQKNPTAFYLCASRLSGSRNEQFFGPGTRLTVL.

The rearrangement joins TRBV3-1 to TRBJ2-1; TCRdb outputs TRBD2, but without DNA this stays unchecked. The germline CDR1 and CDR2 sequences are LGHDT and YNNKEL (reference sequence). The CDR3 runs to 16 residues. This chain's CDR3 is CASSRTSGGRYNEQFF.

The chain links TRBV7-3 to TRBJ1-1; TCRdb designates TRBD1, a call that cannot be tested without DNA. From germline, CDR1 is SGHTA and CDR2 FQGTGA. This CDR3 has 15 amino acids. CDR3 region: CASSSGTALNTEAFF. Using reference TRBV7-3 and TRBJ1-1 for the parts outside the CDR3, the full variable domain is GAGVSQTPSNKVTEKGKYVELRCDPISGHTALYWYRQSLGQGPEFLIYFQGTGAADDSGLPNDRFFAVRPEGSVSTLKIQRTERGDSAVYLCASSSGTALNTEAFFGQGTRLTVV.

The chain recombines TRBV4-3 with TRBJ2-4; lacking DNA, the TRBD1 call made by TCRdb goes unchecked. From germline, CDR1 is LGHNA and CDR2 YSLEER. CDR3 length equals 15 residues. CDR3 protein: CASSQDEGEGYIQYF.

The J gene is TRBJ2-5, the V gene TRBV20-1; TCRdb's assignment of TRBD2 cannot be checked, as there is no DNA. Germline values: CDR1 DFQATT, CDR2 SNEGSKA (reference sequence). The CDR3 is 13 residues long. This CDR3 is CSARTSGGETQYF.

The V call is TRBV6-4, the J call TRBJ2-1. The CDR3 runs to 13 residues. Per germline, CDR1 MRHNA and CDR2 SNTAGT. The CDR3 protein is CASSVDDYNEQFF.

The rearrangement uses TRBV19 and TRBJ2-1; the D gene TCRdb calls, TRBD1, cannot be checked with no DNA. The CDR3 spans 15 residues. From germline, CDR1 is LNHDA and CDR2 SQIVND (reference sequence). The CDR3 protein is CASRTPRARVNEQFF.

V is TRBV6-5 and J is TRBJ1-2; the D call of TRBD1 rests on TCRdb alone, since no DNA is present to check it. The CDR3 has 13 amino acids. Germline CDR1 MNHEY, CDR2 SVGAGI. The CDR3 protein is CASSYTGGRGYTF.

The gene calls are TRBV4-1 and TRBJ2-1; TCRdb gives TRBD2 as the D gene, but with no DNA this cannot be confirmed. Germline-derived CDR1 and CDR2 are MGHRA and YSYEKL. This CDR3 has 17 residues. The chain's CDR3 is CASSKGSGPSGYNEQFF.

The chain couples TRBV7-9 to TRBJ2-2; absent DNA, TCRdb's TRBD2 call cannot be checked. The CDR3 extends over 15 amino acids. CDR1 and CDR2 (germline): SEHNR, FQNEAQ (reference sequence). The CDR3: CASHELAGVSGELFF.

The rearrangement uses TRBV10-3 and TRBJ2-5. The length of the CDR3 is 14 residues. Germline CDR1 reads ENHRY; CDR2 reads SYGVKD. CDR3 loop: CAISESRVGETQYF.

V gene TRBV20-1 combines with J gene TRBJ2-7; the D call of TRBD1 rests on TCRdb alone, since no DNA is present to check it. The CDR3 covers 15 residues. Germline V gene sequence: CDR1 DFQATT, CDR2 SNEGSKA (reference sequence). The CDR3 spells CSARRLGQGNPGQYF.